This T cell receptor (beta chain) was documented in a study of T cell responses to AZD1222 COVID-19 vaccine. Study observations and caveats: Two AZD1222 administrations were followed by greater Spike-specific TCR breadth and depth. Donors were largely white British and mainly female; clonal diversity was possibly underestimated.

Comment on this clone: Its target is not known.

Measured with immunoSEQ multiplex PCR; TCRdb has only the in-frame clones, and not every one. The sample contains roughly 87,000 clones, 88% of which appear only once. Germline CDR1 and CDR2: SGHTA and FQGNSA. The CDR3 totals 14 residues. With 6 bases clipped from V and 6 bases from J, the junction kept 9 bases outside the gene matches. The source is an adult who received the AZD1222 COVID-19 vaccine. The chain carries TRBV7-2 and TRBJ1-1; 8 bases align to TRBD1. The sequenced sample was peripheral blood, obtained 28 days after the second AZD1222 dose. The CDR3 region has the DNA TGTGCCAGCAGTACGGGACAGGTGGTCTCTGAAGCTTTCTTT. It yields the protein CASSTGQVVSEAFF.